The entry that follows covers one T cell receptor beta chain sequence. Its antigen is not known. This entry is derived from a study of prognosis after radiotherapy for stage I lung cancer. Whole-study context: Radiotherapy used SBRT, divided into 3 to 5 fractions and reaching a biologically effective dose of at least 100 Gy.

CDR1 is SGHTA and CDR2 is FQGNSA in the germline V gene. CDR3 length equals 14 residues. Deletions cut 3 bases from V and 4 bases from J, with 9 bases between. The study amplified the TCR beta CDR3 region from genomic DNA. This amplification was carried out by two rounds of multiplex PCR. Round one of PCR was performed, and it used primers specific to each TRBV and TRBJ gene. Each CDR3 protein gets one entry after TCRdb re-called the multiplex PCR reads with MiXCR. The sample includes more than 11,000 distinct CDR3 sequences, 30% to 40% seen only once; the top ten take roughly 25%. General study findings and limits: Differing TRBV and TRBJ gene usage was reportedly seen between patients with and without metastases.

The receptor's source is a donor aged 50 or older with non-small cell lung cancer. Sequenced material: PBMCs, taken before or after stereotactic body radiation therapy (not recorded which). The rearrangement uses TRBV7-2 and TRBJ2-2; D unclear. In DNA form, the CDR3 reads TGTGCCAGCAGCTTGCAGGTTGGCACCGGGGAGCTGTTTTTT. It yields the protein CASSLQVGTGELFF. Filled out from reference TRBV7-2 and TRBJ2-2, the complete variable domain reads GAGVSQSPSNKVTEKGKDVELRCDPISGHTALYWYRQSLGQGLEFLIYFQGNSAPDKSGLPSDRFSAERTGGSVSTLTIQRTQQEDSAVYLCASSLQVGTGELFFGEGSRLTVL.